A single sample is the source of the 25 T cell receptor beta chains below, sequenced in a study of blood T cell repertoires in COVID-19. Generated by immunoSEQ multiplex PCR, the TCRdb table keeps only in-frame clones and is missing some. The sample yields 120,000 to 150,000 clones, roughly 84% seen once. The sample comprised peripheral blood. These receptors came from a man aged 25 to 40 with COVID-19, enrolled during active disease.

The chain recombines TRBV7-9 with TRBJ2-7, with 8 bases identical to TRBD2. Germline V CDR1 and CDR2: SEHNR, FQNEAQ (reference sequence). V lost 5 bases, J lost 1 base, and 10 bases stayed unmatched. CDR3 size: 16 residues. The CDR3 coding sequence is TGTGCCAGCAGCAGTCGACCTAGCGGGCCTTCCTACGAGCAGTACTTC. This sequence encodes CASSSRPSGPSYEQYF.

The V gene is TRBV9, the J gene TRBJ2-1, with 9 nucleotides matching TRBD2. The CDR3 totals 16 residues. Looked up from germline, CDR1 is SGDLS and CDR2 is YYNGEE. J gave up 0 bases and V 4 bases, and 5 bases lay outside the gene matches. The DNA of the CDR3 is TGTGCCAGCAGCTCACGTAGCGGGAGCTCCTACAATGAGCAGTTCTTC. Protein: CASSSRSGSSYNEQFF.

The chain joins TRBV6-6 to TRBJ1-1; D call uncertain. Germline V gene sequence: CDR1 MNHNY, CDR2 SVGAGI (reference sequence). V lost 8 bases and J lost 2, with 9 bases in between. The CDR3 contains 12 residues. The CDR3 DNA reads as TGTGCCAGCTCTAAGAGAAACACTGAAGCTTTCTTT. Its protein is CASSKRNTEAFF.

The chain uses TRBV6-4 and TRBJ2-1; TRBD1 aligns across 8 bases. J gave up 4 bases and V 6 bases, and 11 bases lay outside the gene matches. This CDR3 is 16 amino acids long. CDR1 is MRHNA, CDR2 SNTAGT, per germline. The CDR3 sequence is CASSREIRDRYNEQFF. The CDR3 DNA reads TGTGCCAGCAGCCGCGAAATCCGGGACAGGTACAATGAGCAGTTCTTC.

This clone was picked up one time. CDR3 DNA: TGTGCCAGCAGTTTCCGGGACAGTCGCACCTACGAGCAGTACTTC. Translation: CASSFRDSRTYEQYF. The chain joins TRBV28 to TRBJ2-7, with 7 positions matching TRBD1. The CDR3 is made up of 15 amino acids. V lost 3 bases, J lost 2 bases, and 7 bases stayed unmatched. Germline V lookup: CDR1 MDHEN, CDR2 SYDVKM.

The chain has TRBV15 and TRBJ2-1; 7 bases fit TRBD1. With V trimmed by 0 bases and J by 12 bases, 11 bases remained unmatched. Germline assignment: CDR1 LNHNV and CDR2 YYDKDF (reference sequence). The CDR3 runs 15 residues. CDR3 amino acids: CATSRERGPRRVQFF. The CDR3 region has the DNA TGTGCCACCAGCAGAGAAAGGGGGCCCCGTAGGGTGCAGTTCTTC.

This rearrangement joins TRBV5-1 to TRBJ1-2; tentatively, D is TRBD1 (6 bases). Trimming pared 3 bases from V and 0 bases from J, leaving 9 bases between. The germline V gene has CDR1 SGHRS and CDR2 YFSETQ. The CDR3 loop spans 14 amino acids. The CDR3 reads CASSWGGPNYGYTF. DNA of the CDR3: TGCGCCAGCAGCTGGGGGGGCCCTAACTATGGCTACACCTTC.

The CDR3 region has the DNA TGTGCCTGGAGTGTACAGGGTACAATTGGAAACACCATATATTTT. As protein: CAWSVQGTIGNTIYF. J is TRBJ1-3 and V is TRBV30, with a possible D match to TRBD1 (6 bases). The CDR3 has 15 residues. V was cut by 0 bases and J by 3 bases, with 12 bases left in between. The germline gives CDR1 GTSNPN, CDR2 SVGIG (reference sequence).

The V and J genes are TRBV29-1 and TRBJ2-7, with 11 bases lining up with TRBD2. V gave up 7 bases and J gave up 6 bases; unmatched junction bases: 8. CDR3 size: 13 residues. CDR1 and CDR2 from the germline V gene are SQVTM and ANQGSEA. This chain's CDR3 is CSAVTSGTAEQYF. The DNA for the CDR3 is TGCAGCGCTGTGACTAGCGGGACGGCCGAGCAGTACTTC.

The rearrangement uses TRBV24-1 and TRBJ1-2; possibly TRBD1 for D (5 bases). Trimming cost V 4 bases and J 1 base, with 9 bases left between them. Germline CDR1 is KGHDR and CDR2 is SFDVKD. This CDR3 is 14 amino acids long. CDR3 sequence: CATSERRGNYGYTF. Written as DNA, the CDR3 is TGTGCCACCAGTGAACGGAGGGGTAACTATGGCTACACCTTC.

The V gene is TRBV28, the J gene TRBJ2-3, with D perhaps TRBD1 (5 bases). The CDR3 spans 14 residues. Germline loops: CDR1 MDHEN, CDR2 SYDVKM. V was trimmed by 6 bases and J by 0 bases, leaving 10 bases between them. The CDR3 sequence: CASRGVPSTDTQYF. In DNA, the CDR3 is TGTGCCAGCAGAGGGGTCCCCAGCACAGATACGCAGTATTTT. Complete variable domain (other parts from reference TRBV28 and TRBJ2-3): DVKVTQSSRYLVKRTGEKVFLECVQDMDHENMFWYRQDPGLGLRLIYFSYDVKMKEKGDIPEGYSVSREKKERFSLILESASTNQTSMYLCASRGVPSTDTQYFGPGTRLTVL.

The genes are TRBV20-1 and TRBJ2-4, with D tentatively TRBD2 (6 bases). V was clipped by 3 bases and J by 8 bases, with 17 bases between them. The germline CDR1 and CDR2 sequences are DFQATT and SNEGSKA (reference sequence). This CDR3 comprises 14 residues. CDR3 sequence (DNA): TGCAGTGCTAGTGACGGGGCTTGGGGGGACATTCAGTACTTC. This codes for CSASDGAWGDIQYF.

The CDR3 region has the DNA TGTGCCAGCAGCTTCGGGACTAGCACAGATACGCAGTATTTT. It yields the protein CASSFGTSTDTQYF. The chain recombines TRBV5-4 with TRBJ2-3; D is possibly TRBD2 (6 bases). CDR1 and CDR2 (germline): SGHNT, YYREEE (reference sequence). Trimming pared 2 bases from V and 0 bases from J, leaving 7 bases between. The CDR3 is made up of 14 amino acids.

The rearrangement links TRBV2 to TRBJ1-5, with D perhaps TRBD1 (6 bases). Germline CDR1 reads SNHLY; CDR2 reads FYNNEI. The CDR3 runs to 14 residues. Trimming removed 6 bases from V and 1 base from J, with 10 bases in between. CDR3 nucleotide sequence: TGTGCCAGCAGACCAGGGGCAAGCAATCAGCCCCAGCATTTT. It codes for CASRPGASNQPQHF.

This rearrangement joins TRBV30 to TRBJ2-7, with D tentatively TRBD1 (6 bases). The germline V gene has CDR1 GTSNPN and CDR2 SVGIG (reference sequence). V was shortened by 2 bases and J by 3 bases, with 8 bases between the two germline ends. The CDR3 has 12 residues. The CDR3 loop is CAWSTQGYEQYF. The CDR3, as DNA: TGTGCCTGGAGTACACAGGGCTACGAGCAGTACTTC.

The chain combines TRBV2 with TRBJ1-5; unclear D gene. The V end was cut by 2 bases, the J end by 4 bases, with 6 bases between. Germline CDR1 reads SNHLY; CDR2 reads FYNNEI. The CDR3 totals 13 residues. CDR3: CASSEPRNQPQHF. In DNA form, the CDR3 reads TGTGCCAGCAGTGAACCGAGGAATCAGCCCCAGCATTTT. Filled out from reference TRBV2 and TRBJ1-5, the complete variable domain reads EPEVTQTPSHQVTQMGQEVILRCVPISNHLYFYWYRQILGQKVEFLVSFYNNEISEKSEIFDDQFSVERPDGSNFTLKIRSTKLEDSAMYFCASSEPRNQPQHFGDGTRLSIL.

The CDR3 nucleotides are TGTGCCAGCAGCCTCACATTGTGGGGGCGGTTCACTGAAGCTTTCTTT. This sequence encodes CASSLTLWGRFTEAFF. The gene calls are TRBV11-2 and TRBJ1-1; the D gene is possibly TRBD1 (6 bases). Trimming stripped 5 bases from V and 4 bases from J, with 20 bases between. This CDR3 comprises 16 residues. Germline V lookup: CDR1 SGHAT, CDR2 FQNNGV.

V and J are TRBV27 and TRBJ2-4, with D maybe TRBD1 (7 bases). The CDR3 runs to 16 residues. Germline V gene data show CDR1 as MNHEY and CDR2 as SMNVEV (reference sequence). V dropped 7 bases and J dropped 0 bases, with 16 bases sitting between them. The CDR3 nucleotides read TGTGCCAGCACCTCGACAGGGACTCTAGCCAAAAACATTCAGTACTTC. This encodes CASTSTGTLAKNIQYF.

This clone was observed a handful of times. The chain couples TRBV19 to TRBJ2-7, with a weak D call TRBD2 (5 bases). Between the trimmed V and J ends, which lost 6 bases and 4 bases, there was a span of 13 bases. Germline V gene lookup returns CDR1 LNHDA and CDR2 SQIVND (reference sequence). The CDR3 sequence is 13 residues long. The CDR3 bases are TGTGCCAGTAGGTCGCAAGCGGCGTACGAGCAGTACTTC. This sequence encodes CASRSQAAYEQYF.

The J gene is TRBJ2-7, the V gene TRBV25-1; TRBD2 matches 7 bases. J lost 3 bases, V lost 4 bases, and 15 bases had no gene match. CDR3 size: 17 residues. Germline V gene data show CDR1 as MGHDK and CDR2 as SYGVNS. The CDR3 DNA follows: TGTGCCAGCAGTGCTCCCGGGGTAGCGGGCGCTAACTACGAGCAGTACTTC. Translating it yields CASSAPGVAGANYEQYF.

The chain is built from TRBV5-4 and TRBJ2-5; weak D call: TRBD1 (6 bases). This CDR3 region has 14 residues. The germline CDR1 and CDR2 sequences are SGHNT and YYREEE (reference sequence). V gave up 2 bases and J gave up 2 bases, with 10 bases separating them. The CDR3 loop reads CASSLGQRQETQYF. DNA of the CDR3: TGTGCCAGCAGCTTAGGACAGAGACAAGAGACCCAGTACTTC.

This sequence joins TRBV5-1 and TRBJ2-1; TRBD2 matches at 8 bases. The CDR3 length is 13 residues. The trim removed 8 bases at V and 8 bases at J, leaving 9 bases unmatched. CDR1 is SGHRS, CDR2 YFSETQ, per germline. CDR3 sequence reads: CASKRESRDEQFF. Written as DNA, the CDR3 is TGCGCCAGTAAGCGGGAGTCGCGTGATGAGCAGTTCTTC.

The chain employs TRBV11-2 and TRBJ2-1, with no clear D. The CDR3 covers 12 residues. The germline V and J ends were trimmed by 5 bases and 4 bases, with 6 bases remaining between them. Germline-derived CDR1 and CDR2 are SGHAT and FQNNGV. The CDR3 sequence is CASSPPYNEQFF. For the CDR3, the DNA is TGTGCCAGCAGCCCCCCGTACAATGAGCAGTTCTTC.

The chain employs TRBV5-1 and TRBJ2-1, with TRBD2 identical over 9 bases. Germline values: CDR1 SGHRS, CDR2 YFSETQ. V trimming: 8 bases; J trimming: 8 bases; junction bases outside the gene matches: 14. The CDR3 length is 15 residues. The CDR3 bases are TGCGCCAGTACCACCGACAGCGGGAGGAGGGATGAGCAGTTCTTC. This sequence encodes CASTTDSGRRDEQFF.

This clone was detected once. This chain links TRBV27 with TRBJ2-2; D is undetermined. Looked up from germline, CDR1 is MNHEY and CDR2 is SMNVEV (reference sequence). The CDR3 runs to 15 residues. The V gene lost 3 bases and the J gene lost 3 bases, with 11 bases spanning the gap. The CDR3 loop is CASSLISRHTGELFF. DNA of the CDR3: TGTGCCAGCAGTTTGATCTCGAGGCACACCGGGGAGCTGTTTTTT.